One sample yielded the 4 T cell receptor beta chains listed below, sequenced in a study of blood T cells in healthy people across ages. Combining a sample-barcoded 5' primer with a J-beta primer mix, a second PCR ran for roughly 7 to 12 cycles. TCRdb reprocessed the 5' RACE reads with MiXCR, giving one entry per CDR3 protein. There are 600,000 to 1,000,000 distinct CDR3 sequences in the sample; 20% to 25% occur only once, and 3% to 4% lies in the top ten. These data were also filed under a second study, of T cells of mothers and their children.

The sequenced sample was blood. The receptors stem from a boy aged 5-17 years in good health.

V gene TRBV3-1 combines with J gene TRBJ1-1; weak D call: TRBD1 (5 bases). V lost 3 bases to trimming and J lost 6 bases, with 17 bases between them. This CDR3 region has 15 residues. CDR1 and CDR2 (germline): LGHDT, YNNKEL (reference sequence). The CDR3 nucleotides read TGTGCCAGCAGCCACGGGACCGGCCACACCGCTGAAGCTTTCTTT. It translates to CASSHGTGHTAEAFF.

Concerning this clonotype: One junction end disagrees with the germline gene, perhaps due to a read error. CDR3 sequence reads: CVSSLVSLASTDTQYF. The CDR3 DNA reads as TGTGTCAGCAGCTTAGTAAGTCTAGCAAGCACAGATACGCAGTATTTT. The chain carries TRBV7-9 and TRBJ2-3, with D possibly being TRBD2 (5 bases). The CDR3 spans 16 residues. Germline assignment: CDR1 SEHNR and CDR2 FQNEAQ (reference sequence).

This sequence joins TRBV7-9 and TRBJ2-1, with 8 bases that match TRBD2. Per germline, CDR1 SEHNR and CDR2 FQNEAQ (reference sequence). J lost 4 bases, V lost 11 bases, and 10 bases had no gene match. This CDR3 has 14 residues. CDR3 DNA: TGTGCCCTTCAGCCCGGGACTAGTTACAATGAGCAGTTCTTC. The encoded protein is CALQPGTSYNEQFF.

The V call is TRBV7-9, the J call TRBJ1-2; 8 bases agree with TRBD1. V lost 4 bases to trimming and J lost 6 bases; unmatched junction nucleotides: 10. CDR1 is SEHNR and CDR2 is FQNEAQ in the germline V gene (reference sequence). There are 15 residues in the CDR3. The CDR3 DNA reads TGTGCCAGCAGCTCGAGGGGCAGGGGGCAGGATGGCTACACCTTC. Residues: CASSSRGRGQDGYTF.